These 14 T cell receptor beta chains came from one sample sequenced in a study of radiation and T cells in renal cell carcinoma. Documented time point: baseline pretreatment blood. Treatment denoted: 15 Gy SBRT to primary tumor, nephrectomy 4 weeks later. Profiling relied on immunoSEQ multiplex PCR, and the TCRdb table lists in-frame clones only, not all of them. The table has 90,000 to 100,000 clones, 75% to 90% seen once. This sample comprised blood, obtained from a patient whose treatment included radiotherapy and nephrectomy. The receptor source for this set is a man aged 45-65 years with renal cell carcinoma.

This sequence joins TRBV30 and TRBJ1-2; D is unresolved. The CDR3 length is 12 residues. Germline V CDR1 and CDR2: GTSNPN, SVGIG (reference sequence). Trimming took 5 bases from V and 5 from J, leaving 12 bases between them. The chain's CDR3 is CAWWTARYGYTF. For the CDR3, the DNA is TGTGCCTGGTGGACCGCACGGTATGGCTACACCTTC.

V usage is TRBV5-1 and J usage is TRBJ2-1; weak D call: TRBD1 (5 bases). CDR3 size: 16 residues. Germline V gene lookup returns CDR1 SGHRS and CDR2 YFSETQ. With 0 bases removed from V and 0 bases from J, the gap between germline ends came to 10 bases. The CDR3 region has the DNA TGCGCCAGCAGCTTGGAGGGGCGGTACTCCTACAATGAGCAGTTCTTC. Translated: CASSLEGRYSYNEQFF. The full variable domain, with the rest looked up from reference TRBV5-1 and TRBJ2-1, is KAGVTQTPRYLIKTRGQQVTLSCSPISGHRSVSWYQQTPGQGLQFLFEYFSETQRNKGNFPGRFSGRQFSNSRSEMNVSTLELGDSALYLCASSLEGRYSYNEQFFGPGTRLTVL.

The chain is built from TRBV4-2 and TRBJ1-2; D gene ambiguous. Looked up from germline, CDR1 is LGHNA and CDR2 is YNFKEQ. Trimming took off 0 bases at V and 5 bases at J, with 13 bases between the two ends. The CDR3 loop spans 15 amino acids. The CDR3 nucleotides are TGTGCCAGCAGCCAAGAGACGGCGGACTTGTATGGCTACACCTTC. Translation: CASSQETADLYGYTF.

The gene calls are TRBV4-2 and TRBJ1-4; 7 bases map to TRBD1. This CDR3 is built from 18 residues. V shed 4 bases, J shed 4 bases, and the junction held 15 bases outside the gene matches. Germline V gene sequence: CDR1 LGHNA, CDR2 YNFKEQ. The CDR3, as DNA: TGTGCCAGCAGCCCGACAGGGATCCCCCAGCAAATTAATGAAAAACTGTTTTTT. Encoded protein: CASSPTGIPQQINEKLFF.

This sequence joins TRBV11-2 and TRBJ2-5; the D call may be TRBD1 or TRBD2 (5 bases each). CDR3 length equals 18 residues. The V end lost 2 bases, the J end lost 0 bases, and 19 bases lay between the germline ends. Germline V lookup: CDR1 SGHAT, CDR2 FQNNGV. The chain's CDR3 is CASSLKERILGDQETQYF. The CDR3 DNA reads as TGTGCCAGCAGCTTAAAGGAGCGGATCCTAGGGGACCAAGAGACCCAGTACTTC.

This clone was observed once. The J gene is TRBJ1-5, the V gene TRBV5-6, with no clear D. Trimming shortened V by 2 bases and J by 0 bases, and 6 bases separated the two germline ends. The germline gives CDR1 SGHDT, CDR2 YYEEEE. This CDR3 has 14 amino acids. The CDR3 nucleotides are TGTGCCAGCAGCTTATCTTATAGCAATCAGCCCCAGCATTTT. This encodes CASSLSYSNQPQHF.

This rearrangement joins TRBV13 to TRBJ2-2; D perhaps matches TRBD1 (6 bases). The CDR3 length is 17 residues. Germline loops: CDR1 PRHDT, CDR2 FYEKMQ (reference sequence). V gave up 2 bases and J gave up 2 bases, with 15 bases separating them. CDR3 nucleotides: TGTGCCAGCAGCTTACAGGGGTCCCCAATTAACACCGGGGAGCTGTTTTTT. This encodes CASSLQGSPINTGELFF. Full variable domain (rest looked up from reference TRBV13 and TRBJ2-2): AAGVIQSPRHLIKEKRETATLKCYPIPRHDTVYWYQQGPGQDPQFLISFYEKMQSDKGSIPDRFSAQQFSDYHSELNMSSLELGDSALYFCASSLQGSPINTGELFFGEGSRLTVL.

This clone was detected only a few times. The chain combines TRBV4-1 with TRBJ1-2, with TRBD1 matching over 11 bases. V was clipped by 4 bases and J by 7 bases; unmatched bases: 2. The CDR3 has 13 amino acids. Germline V gene data show CDR1 as MGHRA and CDR2 as YSYEKL. CDR3 sequence: CASSPGTGGGYTF. The CDR3 bases are TGCGCCAGCAGCCCCGGGACAGGGGGTGGCTACACCTTC.

This chain links TRBV5-1 with TRBJ2-5; D is unclear. CDR3 length: 13 residues. V was pared by 0 bases and J by 5 bases, with 8 bases between. Germline CDR1 reads SGHRS; CDR2 reads YFSETQ. The CDR3 region is CASSLGPRETQYF. CDR3 bases: TGCGCCAGCAGCTTGGGGCCCCGGGAGACCCAGTACTTC.

The chain uses TRBV28 and TRBJ2-3; D is ambiguous. The V end lost 9 bases, the J end lost 3 bases, and 7 bases lay between the germline ends. The germline V gene encodes CDR1 MDHEN and CDR2 SYDVKM. The CDR3 is 11 residues long. CDR3 sequence (DNA): TGTGCCAGTCGCTTAACAGATACGCAGTATTTT. Its translation: CASRLTDTQYF.

The chain combines TRBV7-2 with TRBJ1-2; TRBD1 might be the D (6 bases). Germline CDR1 is SGHTA and CDR2 is FQGNSA. V gave up 5 bases and J gave up 4 bases, with 14 bases separating them. CDR3 length: 14 residues. The DNA of the CDR3 is TGTGCCAGCAGCCAGGGGACGGAAGCCTATGGCTACACCTTC. Amino acids: CASSQGTEAYGYTF.

The chain is built from TRBV2 and TRBJ1-3; possible D gene TRBD1, 6 bases. This CDR3 has 15 amino acids. Trimming removed 2 bases at V and 0 bases at J, with 8 bases between. In germline, CDR1 is SNHLY, CDR2 FYNNEI. CDR3 residues: CASSERGSSGNTIYF. The CDR3 nucleotides read TGTGCCAGCAGTGAAAGGGGGAGCTCTGGAAACACCATATATTTT.

As concerns this clone: One end of the junction varies from germline; a read error may be responsible. This rearrangement joins TRBV4-1 to TRBJ2-1; TRBD1 is a possible D gene (5 bases). Germline V lookup: CDR1 MGHRA, CDR2 YSYEKL. The CDR3 covers 13 residues. The CDR3 DNA is TGCGCCAGCAGCCCCAACAACGAGCAGGGCCGGCTCTTC. Its translation: CASSPNNEQGRLF.

Written as DNA, the CDR3 is TGCGCCAGCAGCCAAGAGGGGAAGCAGCCCCAGCATTTT. Its protein product is CASSQEGKQPQHF. The chain is built from TRBV5-1 and TRBJ1-5, with D tentatively TRBD1 (5 bases). The CDR3 covers 13 residues. Germline V gene lookup returns CDR1 SGHRS and CDR2 YFSETQ. V gave up 4 bases and J gave up 7 bases, with 12 bases separating them.